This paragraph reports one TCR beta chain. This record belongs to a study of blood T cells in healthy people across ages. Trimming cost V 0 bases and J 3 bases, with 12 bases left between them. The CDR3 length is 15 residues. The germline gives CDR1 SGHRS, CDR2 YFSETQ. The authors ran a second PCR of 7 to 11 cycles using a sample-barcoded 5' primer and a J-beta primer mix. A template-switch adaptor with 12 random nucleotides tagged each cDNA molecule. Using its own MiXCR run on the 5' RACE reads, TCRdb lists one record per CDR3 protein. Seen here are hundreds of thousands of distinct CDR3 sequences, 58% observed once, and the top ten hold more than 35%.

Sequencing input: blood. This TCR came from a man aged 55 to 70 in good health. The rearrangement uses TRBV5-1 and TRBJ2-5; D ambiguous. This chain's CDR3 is CASSLGGSAEETQYF. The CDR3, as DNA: TGCGCCAGCAGCTTGGGTGGGTCCGCCGAAGAGACCCAGTACTTC.